The 21 T cell receptor beta chains below come from one sample, sequenced in a study of OX40 agonist ivuxolimab in advanced cancers. Repertoires were generated with immunoSEQ multiplex PCR, while TCRdb's copy carries only in-frame clones and drops some. In the table there are approximately 120,000 clones, approximately 90% of which are singletons. The input for sequencing was CD4+ or CD8+ T cells sorted from blood, taken in a trial of the OX40 agonist ivuxolimab. The receptor set was obtained from an adult with an advanced solid tumor such as melanoma, head and neck, liver or kidney cancer.

The chain carries TRBV30 and TRBJ2-5, with a tentative D call TRBD1 (6 bases). Trimming took 3 bases from V and 7 from J, leaving 18 bases between them. CDR1 is GTSNPN, CDR2 SVGIG, per germline (reference sequence). The length of the CDR3 is 14 residues. The CDR3 is CAWRDNREFGTQYF. The CDR3, as DNA: TGTGCCTGGAGAGATAACAGGGAGTTCGGGACCCAGTACTTC.

This sequence joins TRBV18 and TRBJ1-4; D call uncertain. This CDR3 spans 15 amino acids. Germline V gene lookup returns CDR1 KGHSH and CDR2 LQKENI. V lost 8 bases, J lost 3 bases, and 16 bases lay in between. CDR3 sequence reads: CASHPRGSANEKLFF. Here the CDR3 DNA reads TGTGCCAGCCATCCCCGTGGTTCGGCTAATGAAAAACTGTTTTTT.

This chain joins TRBV18 and TRBJ2-7; TRBD2 agrees at 10 bases. This CDR3 is built from 14 residues. The ends lost 5 bases at V and 5 bases at J; junction bases unmatched: 6. Per the germline V gene, CDR1 is KGHSH and CDR2 is LQKENI. CDR3 nucleotides: TGTGCCAGCTCAGCAGCTAGCGGGAGTGACGAGCAGTACTTC. Its protein product is CASSAASGSDEQYF.

For this clone: This specimen includes other DNA sequences encoding the same CDR3. The chain carries TRBV18 and TRBJ1-1; D perhaps matches TRBD1 (5 bases). CDR1 is KGHSH and CDR2 is LQKENI in the germline V gene. V was clipped by 2 bases and J by 1 base, with 8 bases between them. The CDR3 is 14 amino acids. The CDR3 loop is CASSPGTGNTEAFF. CDR3 nucleotides: TGTGCCAGCTCACCAGGGACGGGGAACACTGAAGCTTTCTTT.

V usage is TRBV10-3 and J usage is TRBJ1-5; D not resolved. CDR1 and CDR2 from the germline V gene are ENHRY and SYGVKD. The CDR3 is 13 residues long. With 3 bases removed from V and 9 bases from J, the gap between germline ends came to 12 bases. The CDR3 DNA reads TGTGCCATCAGTGAAGGGAAGATTCTGCCCCAGCATTTT. It encodes CAISEGKILPQHF.

The rearrangement uses TRBV18 and TRBJ2-1; D unclear. Trimming stripped 2 bases from V and 1 base from J, with 3 bases between. Germline V gene sequence: CDR1 KGHSH, CDR2 LQKENI. The CDR3 is 13 residues long. CDR3 DNA: TGTGCCAGCTCACCAGGATCCTACAATGAGCAGTTCTTC. Residues: CASSPGSYNEQFF.

The CDR3 loop is CASSPDSTGNTIYF. CDR3 DNA: TGTGCCAGCAGTCCCGACTCCACTGGAAACACCATATATTTT. The chain links TRBV6-4 to TRBJ1-3, with D unclear. This CDR3 has 14 residues. Trimming removed 5 bases from V and 2 bases from J, with 10 bases in between. Germline V gene data show CDR1 as MRHNA and CDR2 as SNTAGT.

The V call is TRBV28, the J call TRBJ2-3, with unresolved D. The V gene lost 2 bases and the J gene lost 0 bases, with 3 bases spanning the gap. The CDR3 is made up of 13 amino acids. CDR1 MDHEN and CDR2 SYDVKM come from the germline V gene. The DNA of the CDR3 is TGTGCCAGCAGTTTACAGAGCACAGATACGCAGTATTTT. Protein sequence: CASSLQSTDTQYF.

The chain is built from TRBV10-3 and TRBJ2-1, with 7 positions matching TRBD2. The junction had 4 bases not matched to a gene; V was cut back by 1 base and J by 1 base. The CDR3 consists of 16 residues. CDR1 is ENHRY, CDR2 SYGVKD, per germline. Here the CDR3 reads CAISEFEGGSYNEQFF. The CDR3 nucleotides read TGTGCCATCAGTGAGTTTGAGGGAGGGTCCTACAATGAGCAGTTCTTC.

The chain links TRBV19 to TRBJ2-3; possible D gene TRBD2, 6 bases. Germline assignment: CDR1 LNHDA and CDR2 SQIVND (reference sequence). This CDR3 has 18 amino acids. V was shortened by 6 bases and J by 0 bases, with 22 bases between the two germline ends. The CDR3 reads CASSPQHLGGSSTDTQYF. The CDR3 DNA reads as TGTGCCAGTAGCCCACAGCATTTGGGGGGATCTAGCACAGATACGCAGTATTTT.

The chain uses TRBV4-1 and TRBJ1-3; D call uncertain. CDR3 size: 15 residues. The germline CDR1 and CDR2 sequences are MGHRA and YSYEKL. With 7 bases removed from V and 0 bases from J, the gap between germline ends came to 13 bases. This CDR3 reads CASTPRAISGNTIYF. The DNA for the CDR3 is TGCGCCAGCACCCCCCGGGCGATCTCTGGAAACACCATATATTTT.

This chain joins TRBV6-1 and TRBJ1-2; D is uncertain. There are 13 residues in the CDR3. Trimming left V 0 bases short and J 4 bases short, with 6 bases between. Germline assignment: CDR1 MNHNS and CDR2 SASEGT. CDR3 sequence: CASSEAGRYGYTF. The CDR3 coding sequence is TGTGCCAGCAGTGAAGCGGGTCGCTATGGCTACACCTTC.

The V gene is TRBV2, the J gene TRBJ2-1; perhaps TRBD1 as D (7 bases). V lost 7 bases and J lost 0, with 13 bases in between. Germline lookup yields CDR1 SNHLY and CDR2 FYNNEI. The CDR3 totals 15 residues. The CDR3 region is CASNAGQSSYNEQFF. The CDR3 DNA reads TGTGCCAGCAACGCGGGACAGAGCTCCTACAATGAGCAGTTCTTC. The entire variable domain, with the rest obtained from reference TRBV2 and TRBJ2-1, is as follows: EPEVTQTPSHQVTQMGQEVILRCVPISNHLYFYWYRQILGQKVEFLVSFYNNEISEKSEIFDDQFSVERPDGSNFTLKIRSTKLEDSAMYFCASNAGQSSYNEQFFGPGTRLTVL.

The V gene is TRBV6-1, the J gene TRBJ2-3; D possibly corresponds to TRBD1 (5 bases). CDR3 length: 12 residues. V lost 2 bases and J lost 5, with 5 bases in between. Germline V lookup: CDR1 MNHNS, CDR2 SASEGT. The CDR3 region is CASSERGDTQYF. DNA of the CDR3: TGTGCCAGCAGTGAAAGGGGAGATACGCAGTATTTT.

The chain is built from TRBV28 and TRBJ1-1; a possible D gene is TRBD1 (6 bases). The CDR3 contains 13 residues. Germline V gene data show CDR1 as MDHEN and CDR2 as SYDVKM. Trimming removed 5 bases from V and 4 bases from J, with 11 bases in between. This chain's CDR3 is CASSPTTGTEAFF. The CDR3 region has the DNA TGTGCCAGCAGTCCCACGACAGGCACTGAAGCTTTCTTT.

The gene calls are TRBV29-1 and TRBJ2-1, with 9 bases aligning to TRBD2. From germline, CDR1 is SQVTM and CDR2 ANQGSEA. J was trimmed by 3 bases and V by 6 bases; bases with no gene match: 3. The CDR3 sequence is 13 residues long. This chain's CDR3 is CSVQREVYNEQFF. Here the CDR3 DNA reads TGCAGCGTCCAGCGGGAGGTCTACAATGAGCAGTTCTTC.

The chain is built from TRBV5-6 and TRBJ2-1; D is unclear. The germline gives CDR1 SGHDT, CDR2 YYEEEE. The CDR3 runs 13 residues. V gave up 7 bases and J gave up 5 bases, with 13 bases separating them. CDR3 residues: CASSLGGHNEQFF. CDR3 bases: TGTGCCAGCTCTCTCGGCGGTCACAATGAGCAGTTCTTC.

The chain joins TRBV5-1 to TRBJ2-7; 9 positions agree with TRBD2. The germline CDR1 and CDR2 sequences are SGHRS and YFSETQ. The junction had 20 bases not matched to a gene; V was cut back by 1 base and J by 9 bases. The CDR3 extends over 18 amino acids. The CDR3 is CASSLTPSASGIISGQYF. CDR3 sequence (DNA): TGCGCCAGCAGCTTGACCCCGTCGGCTAGCGGGATAATTTCTGGGCAGTACTTC.

The chain combines TRBV30 with TRBJ2-2; possibly TRBD1 for D (5 bases). The CDR3 contains 13 residues. Trimming left V 4 bases short and J 6 bases short, with 12 bases between. Germline V lookup: CDR1 GTSNPN, CDR2 SVGIG (reference sequence). CDR3 sequence (DNA): TGTGCCTGGAAGGGCAGGGCTTCCGGGGAGCTGTTTTTT. Translating it yields CAWKGRASGELFF.

This sequence joins TRBV7-2 and TRBJ2-2; the D is unclear. V lost 1 base and J lost 0, with 9 bases in between. This CDR3 region has 16 residues. The germline V gene encodes CDR1 SGHTA and CDR2 FQGNSA. This CDR3 reads CASSLVSQTNTGELFF. For the CDR3, the DNA is TGTGCCAGCAGCTTAGTCAGCCAGACGAACACCGGGGAGCTGTTTTTT.

The chain combines TRBV5-4 with TRBJ2-1; 9 bases map to TRBD2. In germline, CDR1 is SGHNT, CDR2 YYREEE (reference sequence). The CDR3 has 15 residues. V trimming: 6 bases; J trimming: 1 base; junction bases outside the gene matches: 5. CDR3 sequence reads: CASTPTSGSYNEQFF. DNA for the CDR3: TGTGCCAGCACCCCGACTAGCGGATCCTACAATGAGCAGTTCTTC.